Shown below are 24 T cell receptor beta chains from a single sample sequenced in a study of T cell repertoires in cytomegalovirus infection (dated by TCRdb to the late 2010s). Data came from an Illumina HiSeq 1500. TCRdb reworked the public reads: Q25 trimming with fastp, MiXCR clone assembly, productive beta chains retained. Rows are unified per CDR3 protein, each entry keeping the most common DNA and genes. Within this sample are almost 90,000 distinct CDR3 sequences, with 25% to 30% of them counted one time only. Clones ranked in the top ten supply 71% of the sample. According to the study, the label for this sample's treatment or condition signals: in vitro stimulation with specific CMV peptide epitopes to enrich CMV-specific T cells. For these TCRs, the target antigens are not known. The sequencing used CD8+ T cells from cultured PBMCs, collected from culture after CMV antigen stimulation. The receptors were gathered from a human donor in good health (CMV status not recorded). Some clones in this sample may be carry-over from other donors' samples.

The CDR3: CASSYHPINEQFF. The CDR3 bases are TGTGCCAGCAGCTATCACCCCATCAATGAGCAGTTCTTC. The chain carries TRBV7-2 and TRBJ2-1; D is unclear. The CDR3 runs to 13 residues. Germline V lookup: CDR1 SGHTA, CDR2 FQGNSA. V was cut by 4 bases and J by 6 bases, with 10 bases left in between.

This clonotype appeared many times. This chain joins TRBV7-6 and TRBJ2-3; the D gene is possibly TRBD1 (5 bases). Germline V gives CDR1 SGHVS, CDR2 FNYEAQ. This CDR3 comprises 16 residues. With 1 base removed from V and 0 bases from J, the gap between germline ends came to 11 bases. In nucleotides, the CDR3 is TGTGCCAGCAGCTTAGAGGGGTCAGCTAGCACAGATACGCAGTATTTT. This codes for CASSLEGSASTDTQYF.

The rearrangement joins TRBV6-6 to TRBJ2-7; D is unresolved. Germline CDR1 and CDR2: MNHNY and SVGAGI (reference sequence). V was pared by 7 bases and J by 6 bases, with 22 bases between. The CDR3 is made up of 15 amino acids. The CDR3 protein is CASTPGAISRFEQYF. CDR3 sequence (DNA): TGTGCCAGCACCCCGGGCGCAATAAGCCGTTTCGAGCAGTACTTC.

Written as DNA, the CDR3 is TGTGCCAGCAGTTTATTCCCAGGGCCGAACACCGGGGAGCTGTTTTTT. Its protein is CASSLFPGPNTGELFF. The chain employs TRBV28 and TRBJ2-2; TRBD1 is a possible D gene (5 bases). V shed 1 base and J shed 0 bases, with 9 bases lying between them. Germline V gene sequence: CDR1 MDHEN, CDR2 SYDVKM. This CDR3 is built from 16 residues.

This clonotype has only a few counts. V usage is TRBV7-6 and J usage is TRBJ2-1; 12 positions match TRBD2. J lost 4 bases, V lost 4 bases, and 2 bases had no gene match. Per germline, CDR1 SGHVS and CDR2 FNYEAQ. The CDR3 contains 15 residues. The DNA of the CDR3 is TGTGCCAGCAGCTCTAGCGGGGGGGCATACAATGAGCAGTTCTTC. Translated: CASSSSGGAYNEQFF. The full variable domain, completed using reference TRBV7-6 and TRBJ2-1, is GAGVSQSPRYKVTKRGQDVALRCDPISGHVSLYWYRQALGQGPEFLTYFNYEAQQDKSGLPNDRFSAERPEGSISTLTIQRTEQRDSAMYRCASSSSGGAYNEQFFGPGTRLTVL.

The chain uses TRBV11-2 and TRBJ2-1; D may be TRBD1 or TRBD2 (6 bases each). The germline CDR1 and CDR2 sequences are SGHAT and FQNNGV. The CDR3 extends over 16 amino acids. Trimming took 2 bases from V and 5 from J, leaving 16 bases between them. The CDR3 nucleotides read TGTGCCAGCAGCTTAAACGCCGGGGGCTATAACAATGAGCAGTTCTTC. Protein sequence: CASSLNAGGYNNEQFF.

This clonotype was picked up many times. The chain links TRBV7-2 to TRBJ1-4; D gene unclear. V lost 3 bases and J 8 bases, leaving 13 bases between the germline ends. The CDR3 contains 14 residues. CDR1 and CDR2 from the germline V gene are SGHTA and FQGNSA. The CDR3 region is CASSLAVEWEKLFF. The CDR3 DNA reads TGTGCCAGCAGCTTGGCAGTCGAATGGGAAAAACTGTTTTTT.

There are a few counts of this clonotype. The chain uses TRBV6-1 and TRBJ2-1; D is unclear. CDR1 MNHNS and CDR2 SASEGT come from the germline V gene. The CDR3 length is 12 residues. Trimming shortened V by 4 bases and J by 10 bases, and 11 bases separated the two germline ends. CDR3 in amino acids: CASSAGNTEQFF. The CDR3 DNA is TGTGCCAGCAGTGCCGGAAATACCGAGCAGTTCTTC.

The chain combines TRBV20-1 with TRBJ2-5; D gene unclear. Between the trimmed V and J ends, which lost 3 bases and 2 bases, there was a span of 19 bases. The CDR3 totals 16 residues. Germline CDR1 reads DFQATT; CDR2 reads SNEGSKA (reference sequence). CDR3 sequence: CSARSYDVIPQETQYF. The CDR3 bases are TGCAGTGCTAGGTCCTACGATGTGATACCTCAAGAGACCCAGTACTTC.

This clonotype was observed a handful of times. CDR3 coding DNA: TGTGCCAGCAGCTCGCTAGGGACCACTAATTCACCCCTCCACTTT. Amino acid sequence: CASSSLGTTNSPLHF. This chain connects TRBV7-9 to TRBJ1-6; a possible D gene is TRBD1 (5 bases). Per the germline V gene, CDR1 is SEHNR and CDR2 is FQNEAQ (reference sequence). Trimming removed 4 bases from V and 6 bases from J, with 13 bases in between. The CDR3 sequence is 15 residues long. Supplemented by reference TRBV7-9 and TRBJ1-6, the full variable domain reads DTGVSQNPRHKITKRGQNVTFRCDPISEHNRLYWYRQTLGQGPEFLTYFQNEAQLEKSRLLSDRFSAERPKGSFSTLEIQRTEQGDSAMYLCASSSLGTTNSPLHFGNGTRLTVT.

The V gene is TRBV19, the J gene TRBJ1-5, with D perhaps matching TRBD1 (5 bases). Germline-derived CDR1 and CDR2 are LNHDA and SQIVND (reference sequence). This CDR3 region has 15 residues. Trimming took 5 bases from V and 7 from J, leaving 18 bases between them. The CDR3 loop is CASSHGTRGDQPQHF. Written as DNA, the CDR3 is TGTGCCAGTAGTCACGGGACTCGGGGGGACCAGCCCCAGCATTTT.

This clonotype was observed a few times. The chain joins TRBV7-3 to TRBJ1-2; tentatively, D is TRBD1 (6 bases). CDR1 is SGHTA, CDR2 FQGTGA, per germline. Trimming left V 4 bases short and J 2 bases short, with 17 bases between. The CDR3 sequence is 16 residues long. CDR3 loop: CASSSLTGTKNYGYTF. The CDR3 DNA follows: TGTGCCAGCAGCTCTCTCACAGGGACAAAAAACTATGGCTACACCTTC.

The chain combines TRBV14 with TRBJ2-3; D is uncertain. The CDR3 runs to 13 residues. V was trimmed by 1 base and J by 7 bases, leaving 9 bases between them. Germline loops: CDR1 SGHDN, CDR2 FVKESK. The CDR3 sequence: CASSQGAMNTQYF. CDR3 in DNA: TGTGCCAGCAGCCAAGGTGCCATGAATACGCAGTATTTT.

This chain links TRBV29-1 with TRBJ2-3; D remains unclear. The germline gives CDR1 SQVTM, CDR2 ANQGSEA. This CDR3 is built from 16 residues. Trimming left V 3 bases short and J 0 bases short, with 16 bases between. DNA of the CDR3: TGCAGCGTTGATGTCCCGCCCGTCACTAGCACAGATACGCAGTATTTT. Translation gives CSVDVPPVTSTDTQYF.

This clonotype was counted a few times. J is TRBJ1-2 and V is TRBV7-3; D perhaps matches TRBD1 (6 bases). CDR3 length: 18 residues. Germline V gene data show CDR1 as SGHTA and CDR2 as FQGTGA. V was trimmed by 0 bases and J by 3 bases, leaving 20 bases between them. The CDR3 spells CASSLTGGSGWGDYGYTF. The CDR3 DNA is TGTGCCAGCAGCTTAACGGGGGGCTCCGGTTGGGGCGACTATGGCTACACCTTC.

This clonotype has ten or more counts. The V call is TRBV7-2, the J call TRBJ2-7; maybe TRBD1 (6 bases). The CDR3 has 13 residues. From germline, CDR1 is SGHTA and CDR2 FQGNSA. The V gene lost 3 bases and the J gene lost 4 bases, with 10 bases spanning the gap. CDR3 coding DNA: TGTGCCAGCAGCTTTTGGCAGGGGTACGAGCAGTACTTC. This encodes CASSFWQGYEQYF.

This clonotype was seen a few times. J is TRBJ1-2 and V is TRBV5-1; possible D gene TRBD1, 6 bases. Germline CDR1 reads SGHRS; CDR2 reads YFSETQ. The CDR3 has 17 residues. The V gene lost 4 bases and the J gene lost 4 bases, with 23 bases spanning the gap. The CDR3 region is CASSEGDKRMSSYGYTF. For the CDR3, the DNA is TGCGCCAGCAGCGAGGGGGACAAGAGGATGTCCTCCTATGGCTACACCTTC.

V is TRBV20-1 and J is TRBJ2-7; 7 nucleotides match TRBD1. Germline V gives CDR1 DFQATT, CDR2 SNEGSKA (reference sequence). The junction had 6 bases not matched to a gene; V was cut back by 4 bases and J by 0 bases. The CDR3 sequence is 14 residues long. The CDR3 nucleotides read TGCAGTGCTACCGGGACAGAGAACTCCTACGAGCAGTACTTC. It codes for CSATGTENSYEQYF.

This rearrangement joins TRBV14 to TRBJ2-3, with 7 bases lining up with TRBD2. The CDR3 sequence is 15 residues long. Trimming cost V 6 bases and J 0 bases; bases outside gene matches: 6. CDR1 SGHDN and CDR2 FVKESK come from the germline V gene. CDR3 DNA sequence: TGTGCCAGCAGGCCTACTAGCGAGAGCACAGATACGCAGTATTTT. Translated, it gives CASRPTSESTDTQYF.

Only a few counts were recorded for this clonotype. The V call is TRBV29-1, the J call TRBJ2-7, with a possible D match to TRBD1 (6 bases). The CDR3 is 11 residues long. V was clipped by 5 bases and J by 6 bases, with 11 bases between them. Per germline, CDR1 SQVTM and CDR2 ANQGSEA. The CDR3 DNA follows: TGCAGCGTTCCAGGGACAAGCGAGCAGTACTTC. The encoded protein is CSVPGTSEQYF.

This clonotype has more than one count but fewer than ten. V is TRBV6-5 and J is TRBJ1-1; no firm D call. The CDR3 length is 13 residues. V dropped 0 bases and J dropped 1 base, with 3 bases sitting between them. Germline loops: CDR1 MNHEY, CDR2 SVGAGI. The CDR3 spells CASSYSQNTEAFF. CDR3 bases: TGTGCCAGCAGTTACTCACAGAACACTGAAGCTTTCTTT.

The CDR3: CASSVKYEQYF. The DNA of the CDR3 is TGTGCCAGCAGTGTAAAGTACGAGCAGTACTTC. The V and J genes are TRBV25-1 and TRBJ2-7; D is undetermined. Trimming shortened V by 4 bases and J by 4 bases, and 5 bases separated the two germline ends. CDR3 length equals 11 residues. Germline CDR1 and CDR2: MGHDK and SYGVNS.

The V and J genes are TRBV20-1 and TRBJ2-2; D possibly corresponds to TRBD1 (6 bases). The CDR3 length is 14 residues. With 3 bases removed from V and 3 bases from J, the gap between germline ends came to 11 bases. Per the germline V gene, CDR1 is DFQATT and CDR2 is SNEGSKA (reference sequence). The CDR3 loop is CSASQGMYTGELFF. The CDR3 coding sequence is TGCAGTGCTAGTCAGGGGATGTACACCGGGGAGCTGTTTTTT.

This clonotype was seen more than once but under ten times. The CDR3 region is CASSIDETAAPQHF. CDR3 coding DNA: TGTGCCAGTAGTATAGATGAGACGGCCGCGCCCCAGCATTTT. This chain joins TRBV19 and TRBJ1-5; the D is unclear. Between the trimmed V and J ends, which lost 0 bases and 9 bases, there was a span of 12 bases. The CDR3 length is 14 residues. Germline V gives CDR1 LNHDA, CDR2 SQIVND (reference sequence).